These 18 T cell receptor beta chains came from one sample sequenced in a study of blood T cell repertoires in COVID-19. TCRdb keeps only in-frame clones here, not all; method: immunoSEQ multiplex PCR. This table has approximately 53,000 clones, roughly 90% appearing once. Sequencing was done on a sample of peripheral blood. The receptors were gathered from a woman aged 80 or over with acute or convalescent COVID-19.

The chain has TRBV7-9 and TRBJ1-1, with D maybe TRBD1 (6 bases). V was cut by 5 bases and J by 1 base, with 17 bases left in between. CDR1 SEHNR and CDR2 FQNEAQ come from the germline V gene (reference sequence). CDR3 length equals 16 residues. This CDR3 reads CASSPHGQGRNTEAFF. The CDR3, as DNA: TGTGCCAGCAGCCCCCATGGGCAGGGGAGGAACACTGAAGCTTTCTTT.

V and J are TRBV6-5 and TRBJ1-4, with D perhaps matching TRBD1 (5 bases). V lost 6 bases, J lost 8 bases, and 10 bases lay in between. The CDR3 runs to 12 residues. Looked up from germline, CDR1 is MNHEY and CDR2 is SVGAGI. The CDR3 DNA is TGTGCCAGCAGACGCGGGGGGGAAAAACTGTTTTTT. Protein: CASRRGGEKLFF.

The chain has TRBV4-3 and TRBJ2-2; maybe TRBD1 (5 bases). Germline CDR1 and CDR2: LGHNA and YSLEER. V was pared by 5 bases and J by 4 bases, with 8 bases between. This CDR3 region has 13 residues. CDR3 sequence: CASSYQGTGELFF. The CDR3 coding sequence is TGCGCCAGCAGCTACCAGGGCACCGGGGAGCTGTTTTTT.

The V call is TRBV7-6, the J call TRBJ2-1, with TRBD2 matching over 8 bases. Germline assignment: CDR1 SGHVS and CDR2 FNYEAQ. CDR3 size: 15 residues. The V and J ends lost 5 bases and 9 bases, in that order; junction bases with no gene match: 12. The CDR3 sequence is CASSREGSGRGEQFF. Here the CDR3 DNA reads TGTGCCAGCAGCCGGGAGGGCAGCGGGAGAGGTGAGCAGTTCTTC.

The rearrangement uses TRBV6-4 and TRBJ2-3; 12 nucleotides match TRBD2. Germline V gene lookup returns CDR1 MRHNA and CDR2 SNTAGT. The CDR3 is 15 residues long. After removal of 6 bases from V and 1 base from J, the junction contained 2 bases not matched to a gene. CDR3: CASSRLAGGTDTQYF. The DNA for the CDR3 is TGTGCCAGCAGCCGACTAGCGGGGGGCACAGATACGCAGTATTTT.

The CDR3 DNA follows: TGTGCCAGCAGCCAACGGGTAGCCGAAAAACTGTTTTTT. Translated, it gives CASSQRVAEKLFF. The rearrangement uses TRBV14 and TRBJ1-4; D gene uncertain. From germline, CDR1 is SGHDN and CDR2 FVKESK. V dropped 2 bases and J dropped 8 bases, with 9 bases sitting between them. This CDR3 has 13 residues.

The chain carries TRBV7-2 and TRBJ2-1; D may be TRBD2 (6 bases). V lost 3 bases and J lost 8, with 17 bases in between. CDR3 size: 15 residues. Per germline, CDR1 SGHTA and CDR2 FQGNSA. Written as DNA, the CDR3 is TGTGCCAGCAGCTTCCCGATCTCCGGGAGCGATGAGCAGTTCTTC. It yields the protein CASSFPISGSDEQFF. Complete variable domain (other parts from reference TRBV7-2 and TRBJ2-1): GAGVSQSPSNKVTEKGKDVELRCDPISGHTALYWYRQSLGQGLEFLIYFQGNSAPDKSGLPSDRFSAERTGGSVSTLTIQRTQQEDSAVYLCASSFPISGSDEQFFGPGTRLTVL.

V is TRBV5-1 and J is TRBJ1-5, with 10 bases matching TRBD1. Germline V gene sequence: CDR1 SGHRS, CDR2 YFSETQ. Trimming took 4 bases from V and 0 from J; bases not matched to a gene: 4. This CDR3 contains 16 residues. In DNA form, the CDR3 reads TGCGCCAGCAGCGAAGGACAGGGGGGTAGCAATCAGCCCCAGCATTTT. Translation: CASSEGQGGSNQPQHF.

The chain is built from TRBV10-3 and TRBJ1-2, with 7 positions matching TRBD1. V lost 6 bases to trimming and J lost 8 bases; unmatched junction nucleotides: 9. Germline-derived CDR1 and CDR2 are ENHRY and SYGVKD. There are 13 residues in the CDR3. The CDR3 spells CAIRDQGGRGYTF. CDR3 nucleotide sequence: TGTGCCATCAGAGACCAGGGGGGTAGGGGCTACACCTTC.

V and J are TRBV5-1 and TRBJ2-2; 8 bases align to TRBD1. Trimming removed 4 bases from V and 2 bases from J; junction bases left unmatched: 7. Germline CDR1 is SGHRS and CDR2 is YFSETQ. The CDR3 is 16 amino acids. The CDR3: CASSPGDRTNTGELFF. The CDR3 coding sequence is TGCGCCAGCAGCCCGGGGGACAGGACAAACACCGGGGAGCTGTTTTTT.

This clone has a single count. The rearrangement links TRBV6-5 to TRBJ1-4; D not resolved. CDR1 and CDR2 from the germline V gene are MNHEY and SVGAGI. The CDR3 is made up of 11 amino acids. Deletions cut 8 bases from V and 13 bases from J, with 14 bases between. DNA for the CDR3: TGTGCCAGCTCTCGCGAGCGCCGACTGTTTTTT. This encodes CASSRERRLFF.

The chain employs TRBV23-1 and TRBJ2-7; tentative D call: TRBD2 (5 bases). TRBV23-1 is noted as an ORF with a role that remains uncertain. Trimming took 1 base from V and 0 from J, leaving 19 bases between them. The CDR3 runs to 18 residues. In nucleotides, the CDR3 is TGCGCCAGCAGTCAATGTCGGGGTTATACCATTCACTCCTACGAGCAGTACTTC. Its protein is CASSQCRGYTIHSYEQYF.

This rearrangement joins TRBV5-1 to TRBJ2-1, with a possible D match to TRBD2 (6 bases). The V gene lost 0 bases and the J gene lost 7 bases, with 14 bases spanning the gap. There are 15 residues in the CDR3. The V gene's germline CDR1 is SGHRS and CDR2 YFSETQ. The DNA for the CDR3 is TGCGCCAGCAGCTTGGCGGGGCGGGATATAAATGAGCAGTTCTTC. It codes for CASSLAGRDINEQFF. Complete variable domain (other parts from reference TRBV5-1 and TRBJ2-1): KAGVTQTPRYLIKTRGQQVTLSCSPISGHRSVSWYQQTPGQGLQFLFEYFSETQRNKGNFPGRFSGRQFSNSRSEMNVSTLELGDSALYLCASSLAGRDINEQFFGPGTRLTVL.

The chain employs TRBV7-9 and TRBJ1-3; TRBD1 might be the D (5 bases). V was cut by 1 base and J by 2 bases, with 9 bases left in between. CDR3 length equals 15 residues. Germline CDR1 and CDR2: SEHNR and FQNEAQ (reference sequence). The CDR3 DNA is TGTGCCAGCAGCTTAGGACAGACTCCTGGAAACACCATATATTTT. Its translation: CASSLGQTPGNTIYF.

In DNA form, the CDR3 reads TGTGCCAGCAGCCCCGGACTAGCCCGGAATGAGCAGTTCTTC. Translated, it gives CASSPGLARNEQFF. The chain carries TRBV7-2 and TRBJ2-1; 8 positions match TRBD2. J was trimmed by 7 bases and V by 5 bases; bases with no gene match: 7. This CDR3 has 14 residues. Germline V lookup: CDR1 SGHTA, CDR2 FQGNSA.

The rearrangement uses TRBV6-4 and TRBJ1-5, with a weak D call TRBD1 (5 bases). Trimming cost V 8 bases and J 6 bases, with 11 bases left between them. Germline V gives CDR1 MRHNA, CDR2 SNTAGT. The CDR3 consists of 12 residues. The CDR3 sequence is CASRGTCQPQHF. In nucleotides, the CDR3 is TGTGCCAGCCGCGGGACGTGTCAGCCCCAGCATTTT.

The CDR3 reads CASSFLQGRETQYF. The CDR3 DNA reads as TGTGCCAGCAGTTTTTTACAGGGGAGAGAGACCCAGTACTTC. The chain combines TRBV6-5 with TRBJ2-5, with TRBD1 matching over 7 bases. V lost 4 bases, J lost 4 bases, and 6 bases stayed unmatched. CDR1 and CDR2 (germline): MNHEY, SVGAGI. The CDR3 is 14 amino acids.

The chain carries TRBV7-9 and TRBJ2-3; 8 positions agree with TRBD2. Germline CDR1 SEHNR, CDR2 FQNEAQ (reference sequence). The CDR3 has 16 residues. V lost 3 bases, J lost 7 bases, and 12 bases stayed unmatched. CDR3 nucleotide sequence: TGTGCCAGCAGCTTGTCCGTCACGGGAGGGTCACATACGCAGTATTTT. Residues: CASSLSVTGGSHTQYF.